This TCR beta chain was sequenced for a study of blood T cell repertoires in COVID-19. Study-level information: Sources were T cells, B-cell-depleted T cells, or PBMCs; the material itself was cDNA or gDNA.

Per the study methods: Reference gene primer amplification gave nucleated cell count estimates. Profiling relied on immunoSEQ multiplex PCR, and the TCRdb table lists in-frame clones only, not all of them. V and J calls and clone size are given by that table; D and trimming were obtained from the DNA. Of roughly 38,000 clones in the sample, roughly 88% are singletons; the top ten hold over 10%. This sequence was found in a man aged 70 or older with acute or convalescent COVID-19. Material: peripheral blood.

As DNA, the CDR3 is TGTGCTAGTGGTTTGGCTTTGACGCTTCAGGGGAGCAATCAGCCCCAGCATTTT. Encoded protein: CASGLALTLQGSNQPQHF. This sequence joins TRBV12-5 and TRBJ1-5; TRBD1 might be the D (6 bases). The germline CDR1 and CDR2 sequences are LGHNT and FRNRAP. The V end was cut by 1 base, the J end by 1 base, with 17 bases between. There are 18 residues in the CDR3.